This TCR beta chain was observed in a study of OX40 agonist ivuxolimab in advanced cancers. TCRdb keeps only in-frame clones here, not all; method: immunoSEQ multiplex PCR. The sample shows 37,000 or so clones, 70% to 90% of them seen only once. Germline CDR1 reads GTSNPN; CDR2 reads SVGIG (reference sequence). Trimming at V came to 2 bases and at J to 8 bases, leaving 2 bases not matched to a gene. This CDR3 contains 14 residues. This TCR was recovered from an adult with an advanced solid tumor such as melanoma, head and neck, liver or kidney cancer. Here the sequenced sample was CD4+ or CD8+ T cells sorted from blood, taken in a trial of the OX40 agonist ivuxolimab. The chain carries TRBV30 and TRBJ2-1; 14 nucleotides agree with TRBD2. DNA of the CDR3: TGTGCCTGGAGTACGGGACTAGCGGGAGATGAGCAGTTCTTC. This encodes CAWSTGLAGDEQFF.